This record looks at one T cell receptor (beta chain) sequence and its context. The antigen is undetermined. V dropped 7 bases and J dropped 8; count of bases not matched to a gene: 15. Germline V gene data show CDR1 as LNHDA and CDR2 as SQIVND (reference sequence). The CDR3 consists of 17 residues. This record comes from a study of cytomegalovirus exposure and HLA in healthy donors. Points from the study as a whole: The study recorded 160 or so TCR beta chains that were cytomegalovirus-associated. Most TCR sequences were rare, but some public TCRs occurred in many donors. Certain sequence variants were highly shared and formed a cluster, and this cluster was likely a sequencing artifact.

PCR was performed using 60 Vbeta and 13 Jbeta primers. Sequenced by immunoSEQ multiplex PCR; TCRdb stores in-frame clones only, minus some. The sample holds more than 100,000 clones, 80% to 85% seen once. This receptor was identified in a man under 40 in good health and CMV-seronegative. The sequenced material came from PBMCs. The J gene is TRBJ2-1, the V gene TRBV19; TRBD2 matches 12 bases. The CDR3 is CASIPKASGGAWDEQFF. The CDR3 nucleotides read TGTGCCAGTATCCCTAAGGCTAGCGGGGGGGCCTGGGATGAGCAGTTCTTC.